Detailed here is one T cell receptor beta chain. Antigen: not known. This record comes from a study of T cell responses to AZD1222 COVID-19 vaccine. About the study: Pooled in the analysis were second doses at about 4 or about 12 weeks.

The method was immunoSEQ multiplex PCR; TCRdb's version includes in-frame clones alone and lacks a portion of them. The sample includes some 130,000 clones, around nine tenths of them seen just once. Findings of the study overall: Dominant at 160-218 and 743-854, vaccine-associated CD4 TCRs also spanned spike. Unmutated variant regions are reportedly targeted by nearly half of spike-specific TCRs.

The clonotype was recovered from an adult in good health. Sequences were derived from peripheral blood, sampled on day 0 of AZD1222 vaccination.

The CDR3 here is CASSLVGGTYEQYF. The CDR3 bases are TGCGCCAGCAGCTTGGTCGGAGGGACCTACGAGCAGTACTTC. V usage is TRBV5-1 and J usage is TRBJ2-7; possible D gene TRBD2, 6 bases. Germline V gene data show CDR1 as SGHRS and CDR2 as YFSETQ. This CDR3 spans 14 amino acids. The ends were cut back, 0 bases at V and 2 bases at J, with 9 bases in the middle.